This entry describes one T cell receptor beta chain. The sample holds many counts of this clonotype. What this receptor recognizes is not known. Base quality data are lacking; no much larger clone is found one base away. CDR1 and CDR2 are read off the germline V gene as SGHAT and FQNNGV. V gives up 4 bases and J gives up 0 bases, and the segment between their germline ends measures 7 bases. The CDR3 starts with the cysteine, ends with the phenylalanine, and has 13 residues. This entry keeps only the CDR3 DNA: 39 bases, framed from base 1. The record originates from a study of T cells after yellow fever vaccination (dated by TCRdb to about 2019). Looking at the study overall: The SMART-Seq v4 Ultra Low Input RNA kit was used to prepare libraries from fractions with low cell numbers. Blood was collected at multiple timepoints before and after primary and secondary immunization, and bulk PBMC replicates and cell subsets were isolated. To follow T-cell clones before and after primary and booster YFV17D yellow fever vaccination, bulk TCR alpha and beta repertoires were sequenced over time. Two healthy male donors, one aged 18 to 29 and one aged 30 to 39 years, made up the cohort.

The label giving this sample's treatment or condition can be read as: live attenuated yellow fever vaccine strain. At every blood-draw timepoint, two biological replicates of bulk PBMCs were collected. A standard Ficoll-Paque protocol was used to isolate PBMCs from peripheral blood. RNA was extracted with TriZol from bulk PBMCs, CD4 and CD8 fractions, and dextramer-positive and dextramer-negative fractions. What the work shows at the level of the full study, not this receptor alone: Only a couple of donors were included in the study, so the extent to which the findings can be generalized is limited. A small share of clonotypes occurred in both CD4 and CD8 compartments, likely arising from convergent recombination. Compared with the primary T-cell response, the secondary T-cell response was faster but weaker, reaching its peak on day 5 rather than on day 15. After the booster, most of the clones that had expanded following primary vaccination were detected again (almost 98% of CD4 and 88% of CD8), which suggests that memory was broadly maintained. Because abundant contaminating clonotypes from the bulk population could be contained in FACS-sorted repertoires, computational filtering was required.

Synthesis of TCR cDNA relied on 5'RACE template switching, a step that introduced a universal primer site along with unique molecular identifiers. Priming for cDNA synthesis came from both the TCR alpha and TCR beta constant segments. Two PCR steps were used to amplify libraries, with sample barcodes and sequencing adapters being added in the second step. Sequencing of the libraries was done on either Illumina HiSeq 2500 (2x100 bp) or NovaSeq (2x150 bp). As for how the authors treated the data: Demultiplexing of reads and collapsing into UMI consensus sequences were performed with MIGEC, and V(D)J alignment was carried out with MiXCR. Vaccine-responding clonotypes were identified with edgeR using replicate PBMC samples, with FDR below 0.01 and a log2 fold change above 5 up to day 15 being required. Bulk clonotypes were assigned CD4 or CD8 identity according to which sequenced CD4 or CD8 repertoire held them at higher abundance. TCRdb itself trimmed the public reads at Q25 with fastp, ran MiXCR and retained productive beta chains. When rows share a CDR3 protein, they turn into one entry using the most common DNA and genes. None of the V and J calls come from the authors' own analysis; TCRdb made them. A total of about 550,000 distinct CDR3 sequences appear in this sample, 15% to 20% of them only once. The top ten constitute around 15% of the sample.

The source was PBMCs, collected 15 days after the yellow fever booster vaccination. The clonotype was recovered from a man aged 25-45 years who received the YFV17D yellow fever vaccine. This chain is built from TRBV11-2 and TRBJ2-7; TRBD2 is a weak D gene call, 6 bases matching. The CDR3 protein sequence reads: CASSWGLSYEQYF. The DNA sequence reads TGTGCCAGCAGCTGGGGACTCTCCTACGAGCAGTACTTC.